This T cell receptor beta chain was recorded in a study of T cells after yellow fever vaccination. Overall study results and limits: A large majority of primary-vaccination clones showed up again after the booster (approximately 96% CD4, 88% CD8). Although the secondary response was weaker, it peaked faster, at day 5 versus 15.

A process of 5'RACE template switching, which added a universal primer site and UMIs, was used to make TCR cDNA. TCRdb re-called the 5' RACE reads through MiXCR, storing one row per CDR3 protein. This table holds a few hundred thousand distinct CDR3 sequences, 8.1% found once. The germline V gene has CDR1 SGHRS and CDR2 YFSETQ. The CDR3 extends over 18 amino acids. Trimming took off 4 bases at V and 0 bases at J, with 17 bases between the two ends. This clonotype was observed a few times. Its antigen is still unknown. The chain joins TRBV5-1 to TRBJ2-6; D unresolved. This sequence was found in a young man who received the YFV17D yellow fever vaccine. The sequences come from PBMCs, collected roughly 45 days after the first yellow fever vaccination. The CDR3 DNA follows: TGCGCCAGCAGCCCACGTTCGGCGCCTATCTCTGGGGCCAACGTCCTGACTTTC. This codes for CASSPRSAPISGANVLTF.